This TCR beta chain is drawn from a study of early T cells in non-severe SARS-CoV-2 infection. This clonotype turned up a few times. Its target is not known. Overall study findings and caveats: Matching against VDJdb likely underestimated virus-specific expansions, favoring anti-spike CD8.

Germline V gives CDR1 SNHLY, CDR2 FYNNEI. The CDR3 extends over 13 amino acids. V lost 8 bases, J lost 2 bases, and 12 bases lay in between. One entry per CDR3 protein results from TCRdb running MiXCR on the 5' RACE reads. The data hold 55,000 to 70,000 distinct CDR3 sequences, with over 9% observed a single time. The rearrangement uses TRBV2 and TRBJ2-5; possibly TRBD1 for D (6 bases). This clonotype was obtained from an adult who was a healthcare worker with PCR-confirmed SARS-CoV-2 infection or an uninfected control (not recorded which). Sequenced material: whole blood. This CDR3 is CASSRGGQETQYF. In DNA form, the CDR3 reads TGTGCCAGCTCCAGGGGTGGACAAGAGACCCAGTACTTC.